The following is a T cell receptor (beta chain) sequence with its context. The antigen is unknown. Clones were read by immunoSEQ multiplex PCR, and TCRdb kept only the in-frame ones, dropping some. The sample yields fewer than 150,000 clones, roughly 89% seen once. Germline V gene sequence: CDR1 MNHEY, CDR2 SVGAGI. V lost 8 bases to trimming and J lost 6 bases; unmatched junction nucleotides: 10. The CDR3 contains 15 residues. This record belongs to a study of T cell responses to AZD1222 COVID-19 vaccine. Study-wide points: The study sampled repertoires only after the peak T cell response. Donors skewed white British and female; clonal diversity was possibly underestimated.

The receptor was isolated from an adult in good health. Source: peripheral blood, taken on day 0 of AZD1222 vaccination. The rearrangement uses TRBV6-5 and TRBJ2-1, with 10 bases aligning to TRBD2. CDR3 sequence reads: CASGFRLAGVNEQFF. The CDR3 coding sequence is TGTGCCAGCGGCTTCCGGCTAGCGGGAGTCAATGAGCAGTTCTTC.